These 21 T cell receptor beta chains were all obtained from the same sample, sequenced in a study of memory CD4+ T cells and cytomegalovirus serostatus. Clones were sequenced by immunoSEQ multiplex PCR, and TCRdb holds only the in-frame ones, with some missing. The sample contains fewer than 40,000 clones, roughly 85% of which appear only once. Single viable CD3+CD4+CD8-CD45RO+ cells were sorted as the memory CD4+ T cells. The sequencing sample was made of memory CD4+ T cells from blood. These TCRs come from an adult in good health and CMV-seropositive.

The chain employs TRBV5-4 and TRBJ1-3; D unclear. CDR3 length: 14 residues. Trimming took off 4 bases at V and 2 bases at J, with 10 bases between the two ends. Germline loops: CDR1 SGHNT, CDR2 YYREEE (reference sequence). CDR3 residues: CASSRGATGNTIYF. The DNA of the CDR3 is TGTGCCAGCAGCCGGGGAGCCACTGGAAACACCATATATTTT.

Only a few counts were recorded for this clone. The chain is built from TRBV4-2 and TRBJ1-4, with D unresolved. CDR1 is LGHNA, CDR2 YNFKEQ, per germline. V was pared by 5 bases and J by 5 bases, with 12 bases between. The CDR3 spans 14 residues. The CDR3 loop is CASSSTGPNEKLFF. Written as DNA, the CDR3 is TGTGCCAGCAGCTCTACGGGCCCCAATGAAAAACTGTTTTTT.

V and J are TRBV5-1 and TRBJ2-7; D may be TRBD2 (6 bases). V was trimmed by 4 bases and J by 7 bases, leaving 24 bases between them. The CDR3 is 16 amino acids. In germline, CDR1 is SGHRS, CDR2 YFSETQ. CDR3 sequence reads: CASSPISGGVPGEQYF. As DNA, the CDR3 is TGCGCCAGCAGCCCCATTAGCGGAGGCGTCCCGGGGGAGCAGTACTTC.

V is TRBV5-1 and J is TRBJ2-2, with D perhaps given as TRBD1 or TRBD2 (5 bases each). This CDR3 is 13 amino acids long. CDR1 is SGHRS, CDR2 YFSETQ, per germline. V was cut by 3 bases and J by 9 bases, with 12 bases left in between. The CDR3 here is CASSSSGTRELFF. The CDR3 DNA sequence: TGCGCCAGCAGCTCTTCAGGGACCAGGGAGCTGTTTTTT.

The CDR3 loop reads CASSTRDRGRSGYGYTF. CDR3 coding DNA: TGTGCCAGCAGCACAAGGGACAGGGGGCGCTCAGGCTATGGCTACACCTTC. This chain joins TRBV21-1 and TRBJ1-2; the table's D call, TRBD1, was not checked against the DNA. TRBV21-1 is recorded as a pseudogene. The CDR3 is made up of 17 amino acids.

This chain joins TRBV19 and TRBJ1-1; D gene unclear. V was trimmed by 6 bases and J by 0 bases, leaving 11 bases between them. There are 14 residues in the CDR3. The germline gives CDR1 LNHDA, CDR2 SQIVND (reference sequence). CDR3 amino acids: CASRDARLNTEAFF. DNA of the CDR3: TGTGCCAGTAGGGACGCCCGTCTGAACACTGAAGCTTTCTTT.

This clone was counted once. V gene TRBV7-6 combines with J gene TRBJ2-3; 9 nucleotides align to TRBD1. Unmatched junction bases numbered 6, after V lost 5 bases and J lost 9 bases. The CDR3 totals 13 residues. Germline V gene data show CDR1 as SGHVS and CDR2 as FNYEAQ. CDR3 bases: TGTGCCAGCAGCGTAACAGGGGGCCGGACGCAGTATTTT. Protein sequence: CASSVTGGRTQYF.

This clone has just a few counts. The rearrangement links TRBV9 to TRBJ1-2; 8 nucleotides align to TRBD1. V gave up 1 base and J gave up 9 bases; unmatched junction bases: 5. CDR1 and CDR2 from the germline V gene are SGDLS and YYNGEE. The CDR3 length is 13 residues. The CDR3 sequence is CASSVTGGIRYTF. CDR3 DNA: TGTGCCAGCAGCGTAACAGGGGGTATACGCTACACCTTC. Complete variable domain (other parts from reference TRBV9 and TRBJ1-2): DSGVTQTPKHLITATGQRVTLRCSPRSGDLSVYWYQQSLDQGLQFLIQYYNGEERAKGNILERFSAQQFPDLHSELNLSSLELGDSALYFCASSVTGGIRYTFGSGTRLTVV.

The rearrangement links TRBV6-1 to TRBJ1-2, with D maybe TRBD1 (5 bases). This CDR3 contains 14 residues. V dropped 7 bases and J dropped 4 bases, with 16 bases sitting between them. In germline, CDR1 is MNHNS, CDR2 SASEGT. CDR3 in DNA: TGTGCCAGCACCCAGGGACCGATCAGCTATGGCTACACCTTC. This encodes CASTQGPISYGYTF.

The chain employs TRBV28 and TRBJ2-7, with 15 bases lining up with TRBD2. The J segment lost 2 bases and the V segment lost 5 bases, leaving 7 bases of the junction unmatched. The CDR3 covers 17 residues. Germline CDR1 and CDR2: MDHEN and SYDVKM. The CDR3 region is CASSGARTSGRAYEQYF. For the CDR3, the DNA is TGTGCCAGCAGTGGGGCGAGGACTAGCGGGAGGGCCTACGAGCAGTACTTC.

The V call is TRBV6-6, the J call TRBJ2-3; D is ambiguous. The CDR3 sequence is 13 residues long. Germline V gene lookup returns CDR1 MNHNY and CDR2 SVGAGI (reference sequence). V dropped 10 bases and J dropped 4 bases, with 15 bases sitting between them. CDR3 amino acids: CATLHLDADTQYF. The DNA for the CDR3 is TGTGCCACCCTCCATTTGGATGCAGATACGCAGTATTTT.

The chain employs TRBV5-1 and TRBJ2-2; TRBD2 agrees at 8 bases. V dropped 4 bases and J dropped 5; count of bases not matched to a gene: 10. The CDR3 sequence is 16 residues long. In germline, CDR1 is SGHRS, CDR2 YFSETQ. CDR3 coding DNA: TGCGCCAGCAGCATTCGAGCGGGAGATGGAACCGGGGAGCTGTTTTTT. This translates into CASSIRAGDGTGELFF.

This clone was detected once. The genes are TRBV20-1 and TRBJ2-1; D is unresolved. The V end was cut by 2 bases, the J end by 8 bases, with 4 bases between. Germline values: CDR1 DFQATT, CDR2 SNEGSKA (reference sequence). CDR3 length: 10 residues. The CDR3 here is CSARKDEQFF. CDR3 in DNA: TGCAGTGCTAGAAAGGATGAGCAGTTCTTC.

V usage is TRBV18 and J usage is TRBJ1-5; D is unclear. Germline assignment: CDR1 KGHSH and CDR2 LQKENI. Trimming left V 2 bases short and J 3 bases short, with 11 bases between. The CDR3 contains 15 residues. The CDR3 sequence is CASSPYGNNNQPQHF. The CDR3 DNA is TGTGCCAGCTCACCATACGGGAATAACAATCAGCCCCAGCATTTT. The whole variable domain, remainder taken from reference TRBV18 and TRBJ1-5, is NAGVMQNPRHLVRRRGQEARLRCSPMKGHSHVYWYRQLPEEGLKFMVYLQKENIIDESGMPKERFSAEFPKEGPSILRIQQVVRGDSAAYFCASSPYGNNNQPQHFGDGTRLSIL.

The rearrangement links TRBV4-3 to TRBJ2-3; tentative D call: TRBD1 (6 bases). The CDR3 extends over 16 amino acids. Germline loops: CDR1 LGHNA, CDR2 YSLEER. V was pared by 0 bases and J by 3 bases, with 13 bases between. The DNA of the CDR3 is TGCGCCAGCAGCCAAGATTACAGGGACGCAACAGATACGCAGTATTTT. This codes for CASSQDYRDATDTQYF.

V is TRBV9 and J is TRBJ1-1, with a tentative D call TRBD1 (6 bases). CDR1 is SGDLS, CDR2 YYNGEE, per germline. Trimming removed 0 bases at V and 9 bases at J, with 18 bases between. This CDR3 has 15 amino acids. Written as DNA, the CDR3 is TGTGCCAGCAGCGTAGAGGGGGGTCTTCTCGAAAAAGCTTTCTTT. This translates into CASSVEGGLLEKAFF. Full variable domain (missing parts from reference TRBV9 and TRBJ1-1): DSGVTQTPKHLITATGQRVTLRCSPRSGDLSVYWYQQSLDQGLQFLIQYYNGEERAKGNILERFSAQQFPDLHSELNLSSLELGDSALYFCASSVEGGLLEKAFFGQGTRLTVV.

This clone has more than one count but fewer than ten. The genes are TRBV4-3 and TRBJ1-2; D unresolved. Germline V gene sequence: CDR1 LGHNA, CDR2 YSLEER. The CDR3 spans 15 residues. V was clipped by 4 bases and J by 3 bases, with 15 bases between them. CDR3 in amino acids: CASSPQRRPDYGYTF. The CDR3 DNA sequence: TGCGCCAGCAGCCCTCAGCGCCGGCCGGACTATGGCTACACCTTC.

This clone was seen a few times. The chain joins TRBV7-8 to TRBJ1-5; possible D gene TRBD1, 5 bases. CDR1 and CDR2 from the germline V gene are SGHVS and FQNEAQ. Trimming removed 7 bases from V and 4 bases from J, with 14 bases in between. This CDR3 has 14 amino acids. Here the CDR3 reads CASNLRGGNQPQHF. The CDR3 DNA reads TGTGCCAGCAACCTTCGGGGCGGGAATCAGCCCCAGCATTTT. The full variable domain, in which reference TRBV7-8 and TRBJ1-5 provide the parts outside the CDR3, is GAGVSQSPRYKVAKRGQDVALRCDPISGHVSLFWYQQALGQGPEFLTYFQNEAQLDKSGLPSDRFFAERPEGSVSTLKIQRTQQEDSAVYLCASNLRGGNQPQHFGDGTRLSIL.

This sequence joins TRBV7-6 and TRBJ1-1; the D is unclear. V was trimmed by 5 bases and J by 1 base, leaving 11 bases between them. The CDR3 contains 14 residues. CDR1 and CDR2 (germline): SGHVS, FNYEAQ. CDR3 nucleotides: TGTGCCAGCAGCCCCTTGGCGGCGAACACTGAAGCTTTCTTT. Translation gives CASSPLAANTEAFF.

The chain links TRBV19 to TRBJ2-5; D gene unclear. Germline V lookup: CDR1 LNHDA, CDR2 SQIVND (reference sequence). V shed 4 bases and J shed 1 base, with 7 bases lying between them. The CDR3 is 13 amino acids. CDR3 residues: CASSTPAQETQYF. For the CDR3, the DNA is TGTGCCAGTAGTACCCCGGCCCAAGAGACCCAGTACTTC.

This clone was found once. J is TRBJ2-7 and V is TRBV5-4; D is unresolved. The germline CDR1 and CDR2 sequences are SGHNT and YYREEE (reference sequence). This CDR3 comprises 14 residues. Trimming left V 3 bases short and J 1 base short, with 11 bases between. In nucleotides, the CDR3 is TGTGCCAGCAGCTCAACAACGGATTCCTACGAGCAGTACTTC. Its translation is CASSSTTDSYEQYF.